These 27 T cell receptor beta chains were sequenced from one sample in a study of T cell repertoires in cytomegalovirus infection. One entry per CDR3 protein results from TCRdb running MiXCR on the reads. The sample carries 100,000 or so distinct CDR3 sequences, about 15% recorded once. Sequences were obtained from PBMCs. These receptors were collected from a human donor in good health (CMV status not recorded). Some clones in this sample may be carry-over from other donors' samples.

This clonotype turned up a few times. This chain connects TRBV5-5 to TRBJ2-3; D gene uncertain. Germline V gene data show CDR1 as SGHKS and CDR2 as YYEKEE (reference sequence). Trimming shortened V by 4 bases and J by 0 bases, and 9 bases separated the two germline ends. The CDR3 has 14 residues. The CDR3 nucleotides read TGTGCCAGCAGCCGGCTCCGGAGCACAGATACGCAGTATTTT. Protein sequence: CASSRLRSTDTQYF.

The gene calls are TRBV5-4 and TRBJ2-5, with 14 bases identical to TRBD2. Germline V gene data show CDR1 as SGHNT and CDR2 as YYREEE (reference sequence). The CDR3 loop spans 18 amino acids. The trim removed 4 bases at V and 3 bases at J, leaving 11 bases unmatched. The CDR3 sequence is CASSRGGLAGALKETQYF. CDR3 DNA: TGTGCCAGCAGCAGGGGGGGACTAGCGGGGGCCCTTAAAGAGACCCAGTACTTC.

Ten or more counts support this clonotype. CDR3 sequence: CASSSDRQINYGYTF. The CDR3 region has the DNA TGTGCCAGCAGTTCGGACAGGCAAATTAACTATGGCTACACCTTC. The V call is TRBV7-2, the J call TRBJ1-2, with 7 bases identical to TRBD1. After removal of 6 bases from V and 1 base from J, the junction contained 8 bases not matched to a gene. CDR3 length: 15 amino acids. Germline values: CDR1 SGHTA, CDR2 FQGNSA.

This clonotype appeared many times. The chain uses TRBV7-2 and TRBJ2-1, with 7 positions matching TRBD2. CDR3 length: 16 amino acids. Germline trimming cut 6 bases from V and 0 bases from J; bases unmatched to any gene: 8. Germline CDR1 SGHTA, CDR2 FQGNSA. CDR3 sequence reads: CASRPTLAGSYNEQFF. The CDR3 DNA follows: TGTGCCAGCAGGCCCACCTTAGCGGGCTCCTACAATGAGCAGTTCTTC.

V is TRBV2 and J is TRBJ2-1, with TRBD2 matching over 7 bases. V was clipped by 4 bases and J by 0 bases; unmatched bases: 3. Germline V gives CDR1 SNHLY, CDR2 FYNNEI. This CDR3 contains 15 residues. The CDR3 loop reads CASSVGGGSYNEQFF. The CDR3 DNA reads TGTGCCAGCAGTGTCGGCGGGGGCTCCTACAATGAGCAGTTCTTC. The complete variable domain, with remaining parts taken from reference TRBV2 and TRBJ2-1, reads EPEVTQTPSHQVTQMGQEVILRCVPISNHLYFYWYRQILGQKVEFLVSFYNNEISEKSEIFDDQFSVERPDGSNFTLKIRSTKLEDSAMYFCASSVGGGSYNEQFFGPGTRLTVL.

The CDR3 sequence is CASSLTGFADTQYF. The CDR3 nucleotides read TGTGCCAGCAGCTTAACGGGGTTCGCAGATACGCAGTATTTT. The chain employs TRBV7-2 and TRBJ2-3, with D perhaps TRBD2 (5 bases). CDR1 and CDR2 (germline): SGHTA, FQGNSA. The CDR3 is made up of 14 amino acids. Deletions cut 2 bases from V and 4 bases from J, with 10 bases between.

Of note for this clonotype: One base away lies a much larger clone, so this may be a sequencing read error. The chain uses TRBV7-2 and TRBJ2-5; D is uncertain. Germline-derived CDR1 and CDR2 are SGHTA and FQGNSA. Trimming pared 7 bases from V and 6 bases from J, leaving 12 bases between. CDR3 length: 12 amino acids. The CDR3 sequence is CASNAWSQTQYF. The DNA of the CDR3 is TGTGCCAGCAACGCTTGGAGCCAGACCCAGTACTTC.

The sample holds a few counts of this clonotype. The chain employs TRBV3-1 and TRBJ2-1; the D gene could be TRBD1 or TRBD2 (5 bases each). The CDR3 runs 15 residues. Deletions cut 1 base from V and 7 bases from J, with 14 bases between. Germline loops: CDR1 LGHDT, CDR2 YNNKEL (reference sequence). CDR3 sequence: CASSQGVDWGNEQFF. The CDR3, as DNA: TGTGCCAGCAGCCAAGGAGTCGATTGGGGGAATGAGCAGTTCTTC.

This clonotype has ten or more counts. V is TRBV2 and J is TRBJ1-5; TRBD1 might be the D (5 bases). The CDR3 has 14 residues. Germline CDR1 reads SNHLY; CDR2 reads FYNNEI. V lost 1 base to trimming and J lost 5 bases, with 9 bases between them. The CDR3 region has the DNA TGTGCCAGCAGTGAAGGAGGGGAGTATCAGCCCCAGCATTTT. As protein: CASSEGGEYQPQHF.

The table lists this clonotype with a few counts. The chain joins TRBV28 to TRBJ1-5, with D unclear. Trimming took off 6 bases at V and 1 base at J, with 13 bases between the two ends. The CDR3 covers 15 residues. The germline gives CDR1 MDHEN, CDR2 SYDVKM. The CDR3 sequence: CASRSQEASNQPQHF. The CDR3 coding sequence is TGTGCCAGCAGATCCCAGGAGGCCAGCAATCAGCCCCAGCATTTT.

The rearrangement uses TRBV6-2 or TRBV6-3 and TRBJ2-1; perhaps TRBD2 as D (6 bases). The CDR3 is 12 amino acids. V lost 6 bases and J lost 6, with 9 bases in between. CDR1 is MNHEY and CDR2 is SVGEGT in the germline V gene. Here the CDR3 reads CASRREVNEQFF. CDR3 sequence (DNA): TGTGCCAGCAGGAGGGAGGTCAATGAGCAGTTCTTC.

This sequence joins TRBV12-3 or TRBV12-4 and TRBJ2-7, with TRBD2 as a possible D gene (6 bases). Trimming took off 6 bases at V and 2 bases at J, with 32 bases between the two ends. This CDR3 contains 20 residues. The CDR3 nucleotides are TGTGCCAGCAGCCCGCCAGGGACTGGGTTTCTTGGTAAGGGTACCTACGAGCAGTACTTC. This codes for CASSPPGTGFLGKGTYEQYF.

This clonotype was seen repeatedly, ten times or more. The chain has TRBV7-3 and TRBJ2-1; no clear D. The CDR3 runs to 13 residues. Germline CDR1 is SGHTA and CDR2 is FQGTGA. With 4 bases removed from V and 4 bases from J, the gap between germline ends came to 8 bases. The CDR3 protein is CASSWTAYNEQFF. The CDR3 DNA is TGTGCCAGCAGCTGGACGGCTTACAATGAGCAGTTCTTC.

This chain links TRBV20-1 with TRBJ2-1, with a weak D call TRBD2 (6 bases). CDR1 is DFQATT, CDR2 SNEGSKA, per germline (reference sequence). V was pared by 6 bases and J by 4 bases, with 19 bases between. The CDR3 loop spans 15 amino acids. In DNA form, the CDR3 reads TGCAGTGCCCCCTGGCGGGATCTAACGTACAATGAGCAGTTCTTC. Amino acid sequence: CSAPWRDLTYNEQFF.

This clonotype was seen repeatedly, ten times or more. The rearrangement uses TRBV28 and TRBJ1-3, with D uncertain. V lost 3 bases, J lost 0 bases, and 9 bases lay in between. This CDR3 has 15 amino acids. Germline CDR1 MDHEN, CDR2 SYDVKM. The CDR3, as DNA: TGTGCCAGCAGTTTCTCGTTTTTCTCTGGAAACACCATATATTTT. Its translation: CASSFSFFSGNTIYF.

The chain combines TRBV20-1 with TRBJ1-1; 11 bases fit TRBD1. CDR3 length: 17 amino acids. Germline values: CDR1 DFQATT, CDR2 SNEGSKA (reference sequence). Trimming removed 0 bases from V and 4 bases from J; junction bases left unmatched: 10. The CDR3 DNA sequence: TGCAGTGCTAGAGATGCCCAGGACAGGGGGCTGGGCACTGAAGCTTTCTTT. It translates to CSARDAQDRGLGTEAFF.

This clonotype was seen many times. This chain uses TRBV7-2 with TRBJ2-7; weak D call: TRBD1 (9 bases). Germline CDR1 and CDR2: SGHTA and FQGNSA. CDR3 length: 14 residues. Trimming removed 10 bases at V and 4 bases at J, with 20 bases between. As DNA, the CDR3 is TGTGCCACCGGGAGGGGACAGGGCTTTTACGAGCAGTACTTC. This codes for CATGRGQGFYEQYF.

The V call is TRBV20-1, the J call TRBJ1-5; no definite D call. CDR1 and CDR2 from the germline V gene are DFQATT and SNEGSKA (reference sequence). Trimming left V 1 base short and J 2 bases short, with 18 bases between. This CDR3 region has 17 residues. The CDR3 loop is CSARGERHLVGNQPQHF. As DNA, the CDR3 is TGCAGTGCTAGAGGGGAGAGACACCTTGTAGGCAATCAGCCCCAGCATTTT.

This clonotype was counted many times. The chain carries TRBV7-6 and TRBJ2-7; 7 nucleotides line up with TRBD2. Germline loops: CDR1 SGHVS, CDR2 FNYEAQ. The CDR3 has 16 residues. J was trimmed by 0 bases and V by 0 bases; bases with no gene match: 5. The DNA for the CDR3 is TGTGCCAGCAGCTTAGCTGGGCGGGGGTCCTCCTACGAGCAGTACTTC. As protein: CASSLAGRGSSYEQYF. The full variable domain, its missing parts supplied by reference TRBV7-6 and TRBJ2-7, is GAGVSQSPRYKVTKRGQDVALRCDPISGHVSLYWYRQALGQGPEFLTYFNYEAQQDKSGLPNDRFSAERPEGSISTLTIQRTEQRDSAMYRCASSLAGRGSSYEQYFGPGTRLTVT.

The chain uses TRBV20-1 and TRBJ2-5; TRBD2 agrees at 7 bases. V was clipped by 5 bases and J by 5 bases; unmatched bases: 5. This CDR3 has 12 amino acids. The germline V gene has CDR1 DFQATT and CDR2 SNEGSKA (reference sequence). The CDR3 bases are TGCAGTGCTCCCAGGGAGGGGGAGACCCAGTACTTC. Translated: CSAPREGETQYF.

The V call is TRBV5-5, the J call TRBJ1-2, with D hard to call. Germline V gene sequence: CDR1 SGHKS, CDR2 YYEKEE (reference sequence). Trimming shortened V by 1 base and J by 5 bases, and 12 bases separated the two germline ends. CDR3 length: 14 amino acids. The CDR3: CASSLSAGAYGYTF. DNA for the CDR3: TGTGCCAGCAGCTTGTCCGCGGGCGCGTATGGCTACACCTTC.

The chain has TRBV10-3 and TRBJ2-3, with 8 bases that match TRBD1. Trimming cost V 5 bases and J 3 bases; bases outside gene matches: 7. The germline V gene has CDR1 ENHRY and CDR2 SYGVKD. The CDR3 is 15 amino acids. This CDR3 is CAISRDRGGTDTQYF. In DNA form, the CDR3 reads TGTGCCATCAGTCGAGACAGGGGAGGAACAGATACGCAGTATTTT.

The chain employs TRBV7-6 and TRBJ2-7, with D possibly TRBD2 on 5 matching bases. Germline-derived CDR1 and CDR2 are SGHVS and FNYEAQ. This CDR3 has 14 residues. V gave up 5 bases and J gave up 2 bases, with 13 bases separating them. CDR3 coding DNA: TGTGCCAGCAGCCTGTCGACGGGAACCTACGAGCAGTACTTC. It translates to CASSLSTGTYEQYF.

The sample holds many counts of this clonotype. V and J are TRBV7-9 and TRBJ2-7; possibly TRBD1 for D (6 bases). The germline V gene has CDR1 SEHNR and CDR2 FQNEAQ (reference sequence). V was trimmed by 5 bases and J by 8 bases, leaving 19 bases between them. This CDR3 has 14 amino acids. The CDR3 spells CASSERDRSSKQYF. CDR3 bases: TGTGCCAGCAGCGAGCGAGACAGGTCGTCCAAGCAGTACTTC.

The genes are TRBV5-4 and TRBJ2-3; D gene ambiguous. V lost 1 base, J lost 2 bases, and 11 bases lay in between. This CDR3 contains 15 residues. Germline V CDR1 and CDR2: SGHNT, YYREEE (reference sequence). In DNA, the CDR3 is TGTGCCAGCAGCTTGAGTCTGTCCCTCACAGATACGCAGTATTTT. Translating it yields CASSLSLSLTDTQYF.

This chain links TRBV18 with TRBJ1-4; D call uncertain. Germline V gene data show CDR1 as KGHSH and CDR2 as LQKENI. V lost 9 bases to trimming and J lost 0 bases, with 23 bases between them. This CDR3 has 18 residues. The CDR3 here is CARLAGADCPATNEKLFF. CDR3 DNA: TGTGCCAGACTTGCGGGAGCCGATTGTCCCGCAACTAATGAAAAACTGTTTTTT. Drawing the rest from reference TRBV18 and TRBJ1-4, the complete variable domain is NAGVMQNPRHLVRRRGQEARLRCSPMKGHSHVYWYRQLPEEGLKFMVYLQKENIIDESGMPKERFSAEFPKEGPSILRIQQVVRGDSAAYFCARLAGADCPATNEKLFFGSGTQLSVL.

The sample holds many counts of this clonotype. The rearrangement uses TRBV2 and TRBJ1-1; tentatively, D is TRBD1 (5 bases). V lost 4 bases and J 5 bases, leaving 17 bases between the germline ends. The CDR3 loop spans 15 amino acids. The germline gives CDR1 SNHLY, CDR2 FYNNEI. CDR3 in DNA: TGTGCCAGCAGTGGGGGGTCGGCTCGGGGAACTGAAGCTTTCTTT. Translation: CASSGGSARGTEAFF.